Here is one T cell receptor (beta chain) with its context. Its target is not known. TCRdb's copy holds only in-frame clones and misses some; the assay was immunoSEQ multiplex PCR. The table records about 36,000 clones, approximately 88% of them present only once. The data stem from a study of T cell clonotyping in hematopoietic cell transplantation. V was shortened by 8 bases and J by 8 bases, with 18 bases between the two germline ends. The CDR3 is made up of 14 amino acids. Germline CDR1 SGHTA, CDR2 FQGNSA. Findings and limits, study-wide: Without cell sorting, CD4 versus CD8 contributions remain unresolved. Higher Inverse Simpson Index values in graft donor and pretransplant recipient predicted broader posttransplant TCR diversity.

Sequences were obtained from peripheral blood mononuclear cells. This chain connects TRBV7-2 to TRBJ1-4; D may be TRBD1 (6 bases). This TCR was sampled from a woman aged 35 to 49 in good health. Some clones in this sample may be carry-over from other donors' samples. CDR3 amino acids: CASRGGGSAEKLFF. In DNA, the CDR3 is TGTGCCAGCCGAGGGGGGGGATCGGCCGAAAAACTGTTTTTT.